One sample yielded the 18 T cell receptor beta chains listed below, sequenced in a study of vaccination effects on CD4 cells after COVID-19. Using immunoSEQ multiplex PCR, the repertoire was profiled, and TCRdb retains in-frame clones only, with some absent. The table records about 40,000 clones, more than 65% of them present only once. No cognate antigen is known for these TCRs. Subsequent to roughly 9 days of culture, CD4+ T cells were isolated. Two doses of BNT162b2 or mRNA-1273 vaccine were administered to participants. The sample in question was CD4+ T cells from PBMCs cultured without peptide, obtained after COVID-19 vaccination. These receptors were taken from a human donor who received a COVID-19 vaccine.

The chain is built from TRBV15 and TRBJ1-2; no reliable D call. The V gene lost 4 bases and the J gene lost 7 bases, with 16 bases spanning the gap. The V gene's germline CDR1 is LNHNV and CDR2 YYDKDF (reference sequence). CDR3 size: 14 residues. The CDR3 DNA is TGTGCCACCAGCATAGCTTGGGGTACGGGTGGCTACACCTTC. Amino acids: CATSIAWGTGGYTF.

The chain carries TRBV7-9 and TRBJ2-7, with a tentative D call TRBD2 (7 bases). Trimming took off 2 bases at V and 2 bases at J, with 13 bases between the two ends. The CDR3 extends over 15 amino acids. The germline V gene has CDR1 SEHNR and CDR2 FQNEAQ (reference sequence). The CDR3 loop is CASSLRRGGTYEQYF. The CDR3 coding sequence is TGTGCCAGCAGCTTAAGAAGGGGGGGGACCTACGAGCAGTACTTC.

This sequence joins TRBV7-8 and TRBJ2-7, with 8 bases that match TRBD2. V shed 1 base and J 0 bases; nucleotides not matched to a gene: 5. Germline V lookup: CDR1 SGHVS, CDR2 FQNEAQ. There are 16 residues in the CDR3. The CDR3 spells CASSLVAGRASYEQYF. CDR3 coding DNA: TGTGCCAGCAGCTTAGTGGCCGGGAGGGCCTCCTACGAGCAGTACTTC.

The chain recombines TRBV12-3 or TRBV12-4 with TRBJ2-7; D not certain. Trimming left V 9 bases short and J 4 bases short, with 7 bases between. This CDR3 region has 10 residues. This CDR3 is CASLGYEQYF. The CDR3 DNA is TGTGCCAGTTTGGGGTACGAGCAGTACTTC.

The chain carries TRBV7-9 and TRBJ1-2, with TRBD1 identical over 8 bases. J was trimmed by 6 bases and V by 4 bases; bases with no gene match: 7. Per the germline V gene, CDR1 is SEHNR and CDR2 is FQNEAQ (reference sequence). CDR3 size: 14 residues. CDR3 sequence reads: CASSSEGQANGYTF. The CDR3 nucleotides read TGTGCCAGCAGCTCGGAGGGACAGGCCAATGGCTACACCTTC.

The chain combines TRBV10-3 with TRBJ1-1; D perhaps matches TRBD1 (5 bases). CDR1 is ENHRY and CDR2 is SYGVKD in the germline V gene. The CDR3 covers 14 residues. V lost 4 bases and J lost 1, with 10 bases in between. The CDR3 nucleotides read TGTGCCATCAGTGTCTCGGGGGGGAACACTGAAGCTTTCTTT. Translated, it gives CAISVSGGNTEAFF.

This rearrangement joins TRBV6-5 to TRBJ2-5; 11 bases are shared with TRBD1. The CDR3 sequence is 15 residues long. V was clipped by 7 bases and J by 2 bases; unmatched bases: 6. Germline V lookup: CDR1 MNHEY, CDR2 SVGAGI. The CDR3 coding sequence is TGTGCCAGCATGGACAGGGGGCTAGAACAAGAGACCCAGTACTTC. This encodes CASMDRGLEQETQYF.

The rearrangement uses TRBV7-8 and TRBJ1-6; D unresolved. The CDR3 has 13 residues. CDR1 SGHVS and CDR2 FQNEAQ come from the germline V gene. Trimming left V 5 bases short and J 10 bases short, with 12 bases between. The CDR3 spells CASSTHRESPLHF. In nucleotides, the CDR3 is TGTGCCAGCAGCACCCACAGAGAATCACCCCTCCACTTT.

Comment on this clone: The sample has other DNA sequences that encode this CDR3 too. The rearrangement links TRBV20-1 to TRBJ1-2, with D unclear. Trimming took off 1 base at V and 4 bases at J, with 1 base between the two ends. Germline lookup yields CDR1 DFQATT and CDR2 SNEGSKA (reference sequence). This CDR3 is 10 amino acids long. CDR3 region: CSARAYGYTF. The CDR3 DNA reads TGCAGTGCTAGAGCCTATGGCTACACCTTC.

The chain recombines TRBV30 with TRBJ1-1; 7 positions agree with TRBD1. The CDR3 covers 11 residues. Germline-derived CDR1 and CDR2 are GTSNPN and SVGIG (reference sequence). Losses at the gene ends were 3 bases for V and 8 bases for J; bases not matched to a gene: 3. The CDR3 nucleotides read TGTGCCTGGAGCCCGACAGGGGAAGCTTTCTTT. It translates to CAWSPTGEAFF.

The chain employs TRBV19 and TRBJ1-3; TRBD1 matches 10 bases. The CDR3 spans 16 residues. Per the germline V gene, CDR1 is LNHDA and CDR2 is SQIVND (reference sequence). V lost 5 bases and J lost 5; bases outside the gene matches: 9. CDR3 region: CASSLRQGAFRNTIYF. DNA for the CDR3: TGTGCCAGTAGTCTAAGACAGGGGGCCTTTAGAAACACCATATATTTT.

This chain uses TRBV10-1 with TRBJ1-2; D gene ambiguous. The germline CDR1 and CDR2 sequences are WNHNN and SYGVQD (reference sequence). This CDR3 region has 13 residues. V was shortened by 2 bases and J by 1 base, with 5 bases between the two germline ends. The CDR3 coding sequence is TGCGCCAGCAGTGAGGATCTTAACTATGGCTACACCTTC. Protein: CASSEDLNYGYTF.

The table lists this clone with a few counts. The rearrangement links TRBV30 to TRBJ1-1, with 7 bases matching TRBD1. Germline assignment: CDR1 GTSNPN and CDR2 SVGIG (reference sequence). The CDR3 extends over 13 amino acids. After removal of 2 bases from V and 2 bases from J, the junction contained 2 bases not matched to a gene. CDR3 region: CAWSRDSNTEAFF. CDR3 DNA: TGTGCCTGGAGTAGGGACAGTAACACTGAAGCTTTCTTT.

CDR3 sequence reads: CATSERGTDYTEAFF. CDR3 sequence (DNA): TGTGCCACCAGTGAAAGGGGGACAGACTACACTGAAGCTTTCTTT. The rearrangement joins TRBV24-1 to TRBJ1-1; TRBD1 aligns across 7 bases. J lost 3 bases, V lost 4 bases, and 7 bases had no gene match. Germline V gives CDR1 KGHDR, CDR2 SFDVKD. The CDR3 length is 15 residues.

Note on this clone: This CDR3 is also generated by other DNA sequences in the sample. The chain has TRBV20-1 and TRBJ1-2, with D possibly being TRBD1 (5 bases). Trimming took 3 bases from V and 5 from J, leaving 7 bases between them. In germline, CDR1 is DFQATT, CDR2 SNEGSKA (reference sequence). The CDR3 is 11 amino acids. Here the CDR3 DNA reads TGCAGTGCTAGTGGGGGGTATGGCTACACCTTC. This codes for CSASGGYGYTF.

J is TRBJ1-5 and V is TRBV5-8; TRBD1 is a possible D gene (6 bases). Germline V CDR1 and CDR2: SGHTS, YDEGEE. The CDR3 is 17 amino acids. V lost 3 bases and J 1 base, leaving 17 bases between the germline ends. The CDR3 DNA reads TGTGCCAGCAGCTATCAGGGGTGGACGGAGAGCAATCAGCCCCAGCATTTT. Protein sequence: CASSYQGWTESNQPQHF.

The chain carries TRBV20-1 and TRBJ2-7, with D perhaps matching TRBD1 (5 bases). The CDR3 contains 12 residues. Looked up from germline, CDR1 is DFQATT and CDR2 is SNEGSKA (reference sequence). Trimming shortened V by 3 bases and J by 3 bases, and 9 bases separated the two germline ends. CDR3 region: CSASDRGYEQYF. The CDR3 region has the DNA TGCAGTGCTAGTGACAGAGGCTACGAGCAGTACTTC.

The genes are TRBV7-7 and TRBJ2-5, with 12 bases aligning to TRBD2. The V gene end was trimmed by 1 base and the J gene end by 2 bases; junction bases not matched to a gene: 2. This CDR3 is built from 16 residues. CDR1 and CDR2 (germline): SSHAT, FNYEAQ (reference sequence). The CDR3 DNA reads as TGTGCCAGCAGCTTAGGACTAGCGGGAGTACAAGAGACCCAGTACTTC. Translation gives CASSLGLAGVQETQYF.